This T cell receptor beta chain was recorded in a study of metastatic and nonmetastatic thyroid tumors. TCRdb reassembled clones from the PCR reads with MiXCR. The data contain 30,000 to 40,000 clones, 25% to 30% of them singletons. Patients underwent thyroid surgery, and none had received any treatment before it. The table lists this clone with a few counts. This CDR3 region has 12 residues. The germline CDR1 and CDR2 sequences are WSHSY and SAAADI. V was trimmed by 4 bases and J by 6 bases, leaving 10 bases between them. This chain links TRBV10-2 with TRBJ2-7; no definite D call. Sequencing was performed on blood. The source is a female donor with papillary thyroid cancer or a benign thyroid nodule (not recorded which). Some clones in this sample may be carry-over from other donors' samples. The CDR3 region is CASSVHFGEQYF. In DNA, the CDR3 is TGCGCCAGCAGTGTACATTTTGGCGAGCAGTACTTC.